Here is one T cell receptor (beta chain) with its context. This entry comes from a study of blood T cell repertoires in COVID-19. The wider study: The samples span acute and convalescent COVID-19 from the United States, Italy and Spain. The cDNA or gDNA used as material had been derived from T cells, B-cell-depleted T cells, or PBMCs.

V dropped 2 bases and J dropped 5; count of bases not matched to a gene: 8. Germline CDR1 ENHRY, CDR2 SYGVKD. This CDR3 is 15 amino acids long. Authors' processing steps: Quantification of nucleated cells was approximated via reference gene primer amplification. The method was immunoSEQ multiplex PCR; TCRdb's version includes in-frame clones alone and lacks a portion of them. The D gene and trimming were derived from the DNA, and the V and J assignments and clone size from that table. The repertoire holds around 46,000 clones, with about 77% as singletons. The J gene is TRBJ2-7, the V gene TRBV10-3, with TRBD1 identical over 8 bases. What was sequenced was peripheral blood. The TCR sequence derives from a human donor with active or convalescent COVID-19. The donor label of this sample is uncertain. CDR3 residues: CAISEQDRASNEQYF. The CDR3 DNA is TGTGCCATCAGTGAGCAGGACAGGGCATCAAACGAGCAGTACTTC.